This T cell receptor (beta chain) is from a study of early T cells in non-severe SARS-CoV-2 infection. TCRdb analysed the 5' RACE reads with MiXCR anew, one entry per CDR3 protein. Seen here are approximately 41,000 distinct CDR3 sequences, about 5% observed once, and the top ten hold about 17%. This clonotype was counted at least ten times. This CDR3 is built from 14 residues. Losses at the gene ends were 4 bases for V and 8 bases for J; bases not matched to a gene: 7. In germline, CDR1 is SGHNT, CDR2 YYREEE (reference sequence). This sequence was found in an adult who was a healthcare worker with PCR-confirmed SARS-CoV-2 infection or an uninfected control (not recorded which). Sequenced input: whole blood. The V call is TRBV5-4, the J call TRBJ2-2; 8 bases are shared with TRBD2. CDR3 coding DNA: TGTGCCAGCAGCCAGGGACTAGTTCAGGGGGAGCTGTTTTTT. This codes for CASSQGLVQGELFF.